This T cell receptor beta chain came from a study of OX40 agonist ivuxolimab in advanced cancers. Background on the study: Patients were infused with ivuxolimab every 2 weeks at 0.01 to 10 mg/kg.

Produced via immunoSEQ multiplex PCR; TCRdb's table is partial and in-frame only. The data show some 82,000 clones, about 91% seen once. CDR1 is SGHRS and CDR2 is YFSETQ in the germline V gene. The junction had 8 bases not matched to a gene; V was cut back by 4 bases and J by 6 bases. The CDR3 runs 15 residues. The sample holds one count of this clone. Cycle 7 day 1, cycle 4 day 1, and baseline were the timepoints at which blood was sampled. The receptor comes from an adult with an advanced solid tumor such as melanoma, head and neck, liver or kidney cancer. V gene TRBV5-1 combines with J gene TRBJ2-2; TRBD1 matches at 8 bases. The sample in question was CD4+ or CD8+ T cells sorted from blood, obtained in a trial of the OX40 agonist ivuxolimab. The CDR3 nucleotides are TGCGCCAGCAGCATAGGACAGGGAAGGGCCGGGGAGCTGTTTTTT. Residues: CASSIGQGRAGELFF.